This TCR beta chain was sequenced in a study of blood T cell repertoires in COVID-19. The V gene end was trimmed by 3 bases and the J gene end by 4 bases; junction bases not matched to a gene: 3. The germline gives CDR1 SGHNT, CDR2 YYREEE (reference sequence). The CDR3 totals 14 residues. TCRdb's copy holds only in-frame clones and misses some; the assay was immunoSEQ multiplex PCR. The sample includes around 270,000 clones, roughly 84% seen only once; the top ten take approximately 1.5%. The rearrangement joins TRBV5-4 to TRBJ2-1, with TRBD2 matching 8 bases. The clonotype was recovered from a woman in her 40s who had recovered from COVID-19. Sequencing was done on a sample of peripheral blood. The CDR3 region has the DNA TGTGCCAGCAGCTCGGGGGGGGGTTACAATGAGCAGTTCTTC. This gives the protein CASSSGGGYNEQFF.